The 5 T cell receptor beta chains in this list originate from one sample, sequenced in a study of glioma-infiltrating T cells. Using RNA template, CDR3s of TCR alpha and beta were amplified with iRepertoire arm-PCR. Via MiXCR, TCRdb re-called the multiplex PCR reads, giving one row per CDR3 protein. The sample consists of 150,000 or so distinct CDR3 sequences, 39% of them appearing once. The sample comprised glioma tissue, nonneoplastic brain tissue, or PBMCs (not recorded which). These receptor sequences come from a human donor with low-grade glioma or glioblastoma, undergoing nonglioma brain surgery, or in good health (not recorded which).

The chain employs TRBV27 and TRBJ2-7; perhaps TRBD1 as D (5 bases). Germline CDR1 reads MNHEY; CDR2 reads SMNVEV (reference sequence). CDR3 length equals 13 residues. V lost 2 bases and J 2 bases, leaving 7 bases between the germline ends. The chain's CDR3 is CASSLGRAYEQYF. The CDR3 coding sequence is TGTGCCAGCAGTTTAGGCAGGGCCTACGAGCAGTACTTC.

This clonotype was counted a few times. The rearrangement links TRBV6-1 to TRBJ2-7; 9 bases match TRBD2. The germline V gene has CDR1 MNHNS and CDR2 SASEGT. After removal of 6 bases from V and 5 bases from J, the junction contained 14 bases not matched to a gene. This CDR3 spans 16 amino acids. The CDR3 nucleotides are TGTGCCAGCAGACAACTCATGGTAGCGGGAGTCCACGAGCAGTACTTC. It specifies CASRQLMVAGVHEQYF.

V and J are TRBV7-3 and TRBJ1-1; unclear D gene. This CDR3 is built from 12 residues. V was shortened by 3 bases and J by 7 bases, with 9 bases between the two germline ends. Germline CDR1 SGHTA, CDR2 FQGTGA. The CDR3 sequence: CASSFGHFEAFF. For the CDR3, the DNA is TGTGCCAGCAGCTTCGGCCACTTTGAAGCTTTCTTT.

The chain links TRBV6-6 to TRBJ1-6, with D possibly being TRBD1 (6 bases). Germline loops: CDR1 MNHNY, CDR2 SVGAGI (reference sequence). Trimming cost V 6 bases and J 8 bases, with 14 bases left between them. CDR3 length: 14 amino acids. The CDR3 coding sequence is TGTGCCAGCAGAACTGGACAGATGGATTCACCCCTCCACTTT. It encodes CASRTGQMDSPLHF.

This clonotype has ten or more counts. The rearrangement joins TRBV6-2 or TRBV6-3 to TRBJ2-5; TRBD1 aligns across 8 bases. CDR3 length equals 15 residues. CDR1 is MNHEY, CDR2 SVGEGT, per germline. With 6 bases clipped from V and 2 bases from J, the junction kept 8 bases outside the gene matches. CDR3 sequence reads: CASRLAGTGQETQYF. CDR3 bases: TGTGCCAGCAGACTCGCCGGGACAGGACAAGAGACCCAGTACTTC.